The 17 T cell receptor beta chains listed next were all sequenced from one sample in a study of cytomegalovirus exposure and HLA in healthy donors. Primers included in the PCR were 60 Vbeta and 13 Jbeta primers. The data were produced by immunoSEQ multiplex PCR, yet TCRdb's version contains in-frame clones alone and is incomplete. The table lists over 100,000 clones, just under 80% of them singletons, with around 5% in the top ten. Sample: PBMCs. These receptor sequences come from a young man in good health and CMV-seronegative.

This clone has only one observation. This chain connects TRBV2 to TRBJ2-3, with D maybe TRBD1 (6 bases). V was pared by 1 base and J by 4 bases, with 12 bases between. This CDR3 is built from 15 residues. Germline CDR1 is SNHLY and CDR2 is FYNNEI. The CDR3 reads CASSEEYRASDTQYF. As DNA, the CDR3 is TGTGCCAGCAGTGAAGAGTACAGGGCCTCAGATACGCAGTATTTT.

V gene TRBV6-5 combines with J gene TRBJ1-2; D unresolved. V shed 4 bases and J shed 2 bases, with 5 bases lying between them. Germline values: CDR1 MNHEY, CDR2 SVGAGI. The CDR3 has 12 amino acids. The DNA of the CDR3 is TGTGCCAGCAGTTCCAGGAACTATGGCTACACCTTC. This translates into CASSSRNYGYTF.

There are a few counts of this clone. The chain employs TRBV15 and TRBJ2-2; D remains unclear. CDR1 LNHNV and CDR2 YYDKDF come from the germline V gene (reference sequence). Trimming took 0 bases from V and 4 from J, leaving 9 bases between them. The CDR3 has 15 amino acids. The CDR3 loop reads CATSRELAGTGELFF. As DNA, the CDR3 is TGTGCCACCAGCAGAGAGTTGGCTGGCACCGGGGAGCTGTTTTTT.

The J gene is TRBJ2-3, the V gene TRBV15; weak D call: TRBD2 (6 bases). The germline V and J ends were trimmed by 0 bases and 0 bases, with 7 bases remaining between them. Per germline, CDR1 LNHNV and CDR2 YYDKDF (reference sequence). The CDR3 loop spans 15 amino acids. The CDR3 here is CATSRDLASTDTQYF. CDR3 nucleotides: TGTGCCACCAGCAGAGATCTAGCGAGCACAGATACGCAGTATTTT.

J is TRBJ2-3 and V is TRBV4-2; TRBD2 agrees at 14 bases. The germline V gene has CDR1 LGHNA and CDR2 YNFKEQ. This CDR3 has 17 residues. The V gene end was trimmed by 5 bases and the J gene end by 4 bases; junction bases not matched to a gene: 8. The CDR3 sequence is CASSFGTSGGTADTQYF. The CDR3 DNA is TGTGCCAGCAGCTTCGGGACTAGCGGGGGAACCGCAGATACGCAGTATTTT.

This clone was observed a few times. This chain connects TRBV7-9 to TRBJ2-2; D remains ambiguous. V lost 5 bases to trimming and J lost 3 bases, with 16 bases between them. This CDR3 region has 16 residues. Germline CDR1 SEHNR, CDR2 FQNEAQ (reference sequence). CDR3 residues: CASSHRSTKHTGELFF. The CDR3 DNA sequence: TGTGCCAGCAGCCACCGATCCACTAAACACACCGGGGAGCTGTTTTTT. The full variable domain, rest sourced from reference TRBV7-9 and TRBJ2-2, is DTGVSQNPRHKITKRGQNVTFRCDPISEHNRLYWYRQTLGQGPEFLTYFQNEAQLEKSRLLSDRFSAERPKGSFSTLEIQRTEQGDSAMYLCASSHRSTKHTGELFFGEGSRLTVL.

This clone was counted a few times. This chain links TRBV27 with TRBJ1-1; possible D gene TRBD1, 5 bases. This CDR3 is built from 15 residues. Germline values: CDR1 MNHEY, CDR2 SMNVEV (reference sequence). Trimming removed 6 bases at V and 1 base at J, with 15 bases between. The CDR3 spells CASRSRGRTNTEAFF. The CDR3 DNA reads as TGTGCCAGCAGATCCCGGGGGAGAACGAACACTGAAGCTTTCTTT.

This clone is a singleton in its sample. The chain recombines TRBV25-1 with TRBJ2-1; D not resolved. This CDR3 spans 12 amino acids. With 6 bases removed from V and 5 bases from J, the gap between germline ends came to 8 bases. The germline CDR1 and CDR2 sequences are MGHDK and SYGVNS. The CDR3 DNA sequence: TGTGCCAGCAGGGCCCCCGACAATGAGCAGTTCTTC. The encoded protein is CASRAPDNEQFF.

This clone was observed a few times. The genes are TRBV7-6 and TRBJ2-1; D is possibly TRBD2 (5 bases). V was cut by 5 bases and J by 3 bases, with 8 bases left in between. The CDR3 length is 13 residues. Germline V gives CDR1 SGHVS, CDR2 FNYEAQ. The CDR3 region is CASSPRDYNEQFF. The CDR3 nucleotides read TGTGCCAGCAGCCCCCGGGACTACAATGAGCAGTTCTTC.

The CDR3 sequence is CAISDPGLAGVGVGELFF. CDR3 bases: TGTGCCATCAGTGACCCCGGACTAGCGGGAGTTGGGGTCGGGGAGCTGTTTTTT. V usage is TRBV10-3 and J usage is TRBJ2-2, with 13 positions matching TRBD2. This CDR3 has 18 amino acids. Germline values: CDR1 ENHRY, CDR2 SYGVKD. V was pared by 3 bases and J by 7 bases, with 11 bases of the junction left unmatched.

The chain carries TRBV27 and TRBJ2-7; 8 nucleotides align to TRBD1. Germline CDR1 MNHEY, CDR2 SMNVEV (reference sequence). V trimming: 8 bases; J trimming: 2 bases; junction bases outside the gene matches: 11. The CDR3 spans 15 residues. The CDR3 coding sequence is TGTGCCAGCGGCCACCGGGACAGGTCGCCCTACGAGCAGTACTTC. This sequence encodes CASGHRDRSPYEQYF.

This sequence joins TRBV6-6 and TRBJ1-2, with D possibly TRBD1 on 6 matching bases. The length of the CDR3 is 14 residues. Germline V gene lookup returns CDR1 MNHNY and CDR2 SVGAGI (reference sequence). V was trimmed by 3 bases and J by 8 bases, leaving 16 bases between them. CDR3 residues: CASSYRGDMGGYTF. The CDR3 coding sequence is TGTGCCAGCAGTTATCGGGGGGACATGGGGGGCTACACCTTC.

The CDR3 here is CASRAEETQYF. The DNA of the CDR3 is TGCGCCAGCAGGGCGGAAGAGACCCAGTACTTC. The chain links TRBV5-1 to TRBJ2-5; D gene unclear. In germline, CDR1 is SGHRS, CDR2 YFSETQ. V lost 5 bases and J 3 bases, leaving 5 bases between the germline ends. The CDR3 sequence is 11 residues long. Complete variable domain (other parts from reference TRBV5-1 and TRBJ2-5): KAGVTQTPRYLIKTRGQQVTLSCSPISGHRSVSWYQQTPGQGLQFLFEYFSETQRNKGNFPGRFSGRQFSNSRSEMNVSTLELGDSALYLCASRAEETQYFGPGTRLLVL.

This chain uses TRBV28 with TRBJ1-2; TRBD1 matches at 10 bases. In germline, CDR1 is MDHEN, CDR2 SYDVKM. This CDR3 contains 14 residues. V was clipped by 5 bases and J by 7 bases; unmatched bases: 7. The CDR3 region has the DNA TGTGCCAGCAGTCCCAACGACAGGGGGCTTGGCTACACCTTC. The encoded protein is CASSPNDRGLGYTF.

The chain joins TRBV4-3 to TRBJ2-7; TRBD1 matches 10 bases. Germline-derived CDR1 and CDR2 are LGHNA and YSLEER. This CDR3 has 15 amino acids. V lost 3 bases to trimming and J lost 4 bases; unmatched junction nucleotides: 6. In DNA form, the CDR3 reads TGCGCCAGCAGCCAGGCCGGGACAGGGGCTTACGAGCAGTACTTC. Its translation is CASSQAGTGAYEQYF.

The chain joins TRBV11-3 to TRBJ2-1; maybe TRBD2 (6 bases). This CDR3 is 17 amino acids long. Trimming cost V 5 bases and J 1 base, with 18 bases left between them. Germline CDR1 and CDR2: SGHNT and YENEEA. CDR3 sequence: CASSPRSGRGSYNEQFF. The CDR3 DNA reads as TGTGCCAGCAGCCCCCGGTCGGGGCGGGGTTCCTACAATGAGCAGTTCTTC.

This rearrangement joins TRBV5-1 to TRBJ2-7, with D unclear. The ends were cut back, 0 bases at V and 2 bases at J, with 9 bases in the middle. CDR1 and CDR2 from the germline V gene are SGHRS and YFSETQ. The CDR3 extends over 14 amino acids. Here the CDR3 reads CASSLGPTAYEQYF. The CDR3 bases are TGCGCCAGCAGCTTGGGTCCTACGGCCTACGAGCAGTACTTC.